The next 23 T cell receptor beta chains were all read from a single sample in a study of early T cells in non-severe SARS-CoV-2 infection (dated by TCRdb to the early 2020s). Library preparation was by 5' RACE. Sequencing relied on a NextSeq 500. TCRdb ran its own pipeline on the public reads, namely fastp trimming at Q25 and MiXCR clone calling, and kept in-frame beta chains. Merged by CDR3 protein, the rows form single entries marked with the most common genes and DNA. The table for this sample lists 50,000 to 65,000 distinct CDR3 sequences; less than 20% of them were counted only once. Under 9% of the sample goes to the ten largest clones. The sample here was whole blood, taken at baseline. These receptors were obtained from an adult who was a healthcare worker with PCR-confirmed SARS-CoV-2 infection or an uninfected control (not recorded which).

This chain joins TRBV3-1 and TRBJ1-1; D may be TRBD1 (5 bases). From germline, CDR1 is LGHDT and CDR2 YNNKEL (reference sequence). CDR3 length: 14 amino acids. V gave up 4 bases and J gave up 2 bases, with 11 bases separating them. DNA for the CDR3: TGTGCCAGCAGCCCGCCGGGGGGTAACACTGAAGCTTTCTTT. This sequence encodes CASSPPGGNTEAFF.

The chain couples TRBV14 to TRBJ2-7, with D possibly called TRBD1 or TRBD2 (5 bases each). The germline CDR1 and CDR2 sequences are SGHDN and FVKESK. Trimming took off 1 base at V and 2 bases at J, with 21 bases between the two ends. The CDR3 extends over 18 amino acids. The CDR3 bases are TGTGCCAGCAGCCAAGTAGCCGGTCTCAGGGACGGAACCTACGAGCAGTACTTC. Protein product: CASSQVAGLRDGTYEQYF.

This clonotype came up a few times. The chain links TRBV5-4 to TRBJ1-2; D possibly corresponds to TRBD1 (5 bases). V was pared by 5 bases and J by 2 bases, with 13 bases between. Per the germline V gene, CDR1 is SGHNT and CDR2 is YYREEE (reference sequence). The CDR3 has 14 residues. The CDR3 nucleotides are TGTGCCAGCAGTTCCCTTGGGGGGAACTATGGCTACACCTTC. It yields the protein CASSSLGGNYGYTF.

A few counts support this clonotype. J is TRBJ1-1 and V is TRBV5-6; D is perhaps TRBD1 (6 bases). This CDR3 is 17 amino acids long. Germline V gene data show CDR1 as SGHDT and CDR2 as YYEEEE. Trimming left V 1 base short and J 1 base short, with 17 bases between. CDR3 nucleotide sequence: TGTGCCAGCAGCTTGAGTGCGGGGGGCGCGAGGAACACTGAAGCTTTCTTT. This sequence encodes CASSLSAGGARNTEAFF.

This chain connects TRBV29-1 to TRBJ2-3, with D perhaps TRBD2 (6 bases). CDR3 length: 12 residues. Germline lookup yields CDR1 SQVTM and CDR2 ANQGSEA. The germline V and J ends were trimmed by 8 bases and 1 base, with 10 bases remaining between them. The CDR3 bases are TGCAGCATTAGCGGACGCACAGATACGCAGTATTTT. As protein: CSISGRTDTQYF.

The chain carries TRBV10-3 and TRBJ2-3; D unresolved. The CDR3 extends over 12 amino acids. The ends were cut back, 4 bases at V and 4 bases at J, with 6 bases in the middle. Germline V CDR1 and CDR2: ENHRY, SYGVKD. In DNA form, the CDR3 reads TGTGCCATCAGTGCAGGCGCAGATACGCAGTATTTT. Its translation: CAISAGADTQYF.

J is TRBJ2-7 and V is TRBV7-8; 10 bases agree with TRBD1. J lost 3 bases, V lost 5 bases, and 10 bases had no gene match. This CDR3 spans 16 amino acids. In germline, CDR1 is SGHVS, CDR2 FQNEAQ. Here the CDR3 reads CASSKRAGQGNYEQYF. The CDR3 coding sequence is TGTGCCAGCAGCAAGCGGGCGGGACAGGGGAACTACGAGCAGTACTTC. Looking up the rest from reference TRBV7-8 and TRBJ2-7 gives the full variable domain: GAGVSQSPRYKVAKRGQDVALRCDPISGHVSLFWYQQALGQGPEFLTYFQNEAQLDKSGLPSDRFFAERPEGSVSTLKIQRTQQEDSAVYLCASSKRAGQGNYEQYFGPGTRLTVT.

This clonotype was seen a few times. The chain has TRBV7-2 and TRBJ2-1, with TRBD1 as a possible D gene (6 bases). Germline V gives CDR1 SGHTA, CDR2 FQGNSA. There are 14 residues in the CDR3. Trimming removed 1 base from V and 5 bases from J, with 9 bases in between. The CDR3 DNA reads TGTGCCAGCAGCTTAGGGACAGCAAACAATGAGCAGTTCTTC. This encodes CASSLGTANNEQFF. Using reference TRBV7-2 and TRBJ2-1 for the parts outside the CDR3, the full variable domain is GAGVSQSPSNKVTEKGKDVELRCDPISGHTALYWYRQSLGQGLEFLIYFQGNSAPDKSGLPSDRFSAERTGGSVSTLTIQRTQQEDSAVYLCASSLGTANNEQFFGPGTRLTVL.

V and J are TRBV20-1 and TRBJ2-7, with 8 nucleotides matching TRBD2. Germline CDR1 reads DFQATT; CDR2 reads SNEGSKA (reference sequence). The CDR3 sequence is 12 residues long. The trim removed 6 bases at V and 6 bases at J, leaving 7 bases unmatched. CDR3 region: CSARTSLREQYF. The CDR3 DNA reads as TGCAGTGCCCGGACTAGCTTGCGCGAGCAGTACTTC.

This chain connects TRBV19 to TRBJ1-5, with D unresolved. CDR1 is LNHDA, CDR2 SQIVND, per germline (reference sequence). V was shortened by 3 bases and J by 1 base, with 10 bases between the two germline ends. This CDR3 has 15 residues. This CDR3 reads CASSMDRGSNQPQHF. The CDR3 DNA sequence: TGTGCCAGTAGTATGGACCGCGGGAGCAATCAGCCCCAGCATTTT.

The chain combines TRBV21-1 with TRBJ2-5; TRBD1, the table's D call, lacks a check against the DNA. TRBV21-1 is deemed a pseudogene. The length of the CDR3 is 15 residues. CDR3 in DNA: TGTGCCAGCTCCACGGGACACCAGTACCAAGAGACCCAGTACTTC. Protein: CASSTGHQYQETQYF.

Worth noting for this clonotype: At one of its ends the junction is not consistent with the germline gene, which may arise from a read error. V and J are TRBV5-1 and TRBJ2-3; 7 nucleotides agree with TRBD1. Per the germline V gene, CDR1 is SGHRS and CDR2 is YFSETQ. The CDR3 consists of 14 residues. The CDR3 loop reads CVSSPGTATHTQYF. In nucleotides, the CDR3 is TGCGTCAGCAGCCCCGGGACAGCCACACATACGCAGTATTTT.

This clonotype came up many times. V and J are TRBV6-5 and TRBJ1-2; TRBD1 matches at 10 bases. V gave up 11 bases and J gave up 6 bases; unmatched junction bases: 12. The CDR3 consists of 14 residues. Per the germline V gene, CDR1 is MNHEY and CDR2 is SVGAGI. CDR3 residues: CASEHPGQGNGYTF. The CDR3 nucleotides are TGTGCCTCGGAGCATCCGGGACAGGGGAATGGCTACACCTTC.

This clonotype has a handful of counts. V usage is TRBV5-5 and J usage is TRBJ1-5; the D is unclear. This CDR3 has 14 amino acids. Germline V gene data show CDR1 as SGHKS and CDR2 as YYEKEE (reference sequence). Trimming took 0 bases from V and 3 from J, leaving 7 bases between them. The CDR3 spells CASSLEPNNQPQHF. The DNA for the CDR3 is TGTGCCAGCAGCTTGGAACCGAACAATCAGCCCCAGCATTTT.

The gene calls are TRBV2 and TRBJ2-1, with D uncertain. This CDR3 spans 11 amino acids. Trimming cost V 4 bases and J 7 bases, with 5 bases left between them. Germline values: CDR1 SNHLY, CDR2 FYNNEI. CDR3 protein: CASSVLNEQFF. The CDR3 DNA sequence: TGTGCCAGCAGTGTGCTTAATGAGCAGTTCTTC.

The chain has TRBV12-3 or TRBV12-4 and TRBJ2-1; TRBD2 aligns across 9 bases. V was clipped by 1 base and J by 6 bases; unmatched bases: 1. The length of the CDR3 is 14 residues. CDR3 in DNA: TGTGCCAGCAGTTTAGGACTAGCGGCCAATGAGCAGTTCTTC. Encoded protein: CASSLGLAANEQFF.

This clonotype was counted only a few times. The chain carries TRBV6-5 and TRBJ2-5; 9 nucleotides align to TRBD2. J was trimmed by 1 base and V by 5 bases; bases with no gene match: 8. CDR3 size: 16 residues. The germline V gene has CDR1 MNHEY and CDR2 SVGAGI. CDR3 sequence reads: CASSPLGGGVQETQYF. CDR3 nucleotides: TGTGCCAGCAGTCCCCTTGGCGGGGGGGTCCAAGAGACCCAGTACTTC.

The V and J genes are TRBV20-1 and TRBJ2-7; tentatively, D is TRBD1 (5 bases). CDR1 and CDR2 from the germline V gene are DFQATT and SNEGSKA (reference sequence). The CDR3 extends over 15 amino acids. V was shortened by 1 base and J by 0 bases, with 13 bases between the two germline ends. The CDR3 spells CSARGPRQYSYEQYF. The CDR3 coding sequence is TGCAGTGCTAGAGGACCCCGACAGTACTCCTACGAGCAGTACTTC.

CDR3 protein: CASSPDGRRNTEAFF. In DNA form, the CDR3 reads TGTGCCAGCAGTCCCGATGGACGGAGGAACACTGAAGCTTTCTTT. The V call is TRBV6-5, the J call TRBJ1-1; D unresolved. V was clipped by 5 bases and J by 1 base, with 14 bases between them. CDR3 length: 15 amino acids. The germline gives CDR1 MNHEY, CDR2 SVGAGI.

This clonotype was counted between two and nine times. The genes are TRBV20-1 and TRBJ1-4; D is ambiguous. In germline, CDR1 is DFQATT, CDR2 SNEGSKA (reference sequence). Deletions cut 3 bases from V and 2 bases from J, with 10 bases between. The CDR3 is made up of 14 amino acids. CDR3 DNA sequence: TGCAGTGCTAGTACGCCGCCTACTAATGAAAAACTGTTTTTT. Translation gives CSASTPPTNEKLFF.

This clonotype was recorded many times. The V and J genes are TRBV7-8 and TRBJ2-7, with 16 bases matching TRBD2. V shed 3 bases and J 3 bases; nucleotides not matched to a gene: 14. This CDR3 is built from 20 residues. Germline V gene sequence: CDR1 SGHVS, CDR2 FQNEAQ. The CDR3 here is CASSFPTSPGLAGGGYEQYF. DNA of the CDR3: TGTGCCAGCAGCTTCCCGACATCTCCGGGACTAGCGGGAGGGGGCTACGAGCAGTACTTC.

This clonotype has a count of ten or more. This chain uses TRBV6-1 with TRBJ2-7, with D tentatively TRBD2 (7 bases). The germline V gene encodes CDR1 MNHNS and CDR2 SASEGT. V dropped 2 bases and J dropped 2 bases, with 10 bases sitting between them. The CDR3 has 14 residues. As DNA, the CDR3 is TGTGCCAGCAGTGAAACCGGGGGGCCCTACGAGCAGTACTTC. Translating gives CASSETGGPYEQYF.

This clonotype was observed a few times. This chain uses TRBV18 with TRBJ1-1, with D unresolved. CDR3 length equals 13 residues. Trimming took 2 bases from V and 1 from J, leaving 5 bases between them. Germline assignment: CDR1 KGHSH and CDR2 LQKENI. CDR3 coding DNA: TGTGCCAGCTCACCAAACTCGAACACTGAAGCTTTCTTT. This encodes CASSPNSNTEAFF.